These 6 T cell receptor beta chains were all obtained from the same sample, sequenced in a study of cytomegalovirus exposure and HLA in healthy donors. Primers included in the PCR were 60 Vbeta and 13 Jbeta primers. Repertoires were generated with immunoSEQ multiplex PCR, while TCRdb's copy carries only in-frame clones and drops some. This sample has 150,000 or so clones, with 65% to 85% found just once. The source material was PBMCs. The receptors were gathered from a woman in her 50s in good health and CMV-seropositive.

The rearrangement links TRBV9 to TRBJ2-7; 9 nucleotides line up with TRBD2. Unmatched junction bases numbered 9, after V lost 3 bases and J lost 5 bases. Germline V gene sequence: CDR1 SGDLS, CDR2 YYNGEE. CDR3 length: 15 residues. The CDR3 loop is CASSERLAAPNEQYF. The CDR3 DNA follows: TGTGCCAGCAGCGAGCGACTAGCGGCCCCTAACGAGCAGTACTTC.

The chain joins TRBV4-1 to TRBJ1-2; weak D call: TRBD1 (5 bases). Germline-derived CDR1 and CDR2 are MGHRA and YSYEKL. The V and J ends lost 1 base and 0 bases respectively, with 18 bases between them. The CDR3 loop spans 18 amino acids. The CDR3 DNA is TGCGCCAGCAGCCAAGTTGCCCAGGGCGACTTATCTAACTATGGCTACACCTTC. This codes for CASSQVAQGDLSNYGYTF.

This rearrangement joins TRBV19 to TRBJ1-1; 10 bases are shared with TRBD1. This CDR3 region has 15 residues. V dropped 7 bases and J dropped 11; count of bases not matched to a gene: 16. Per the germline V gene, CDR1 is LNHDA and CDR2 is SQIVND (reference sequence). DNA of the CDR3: TGTGCCAGTACCTCTCTGACAGGGGGCTCCCCCGGGGCTTTCTTT. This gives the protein CASTSLTGGSPGAFF.

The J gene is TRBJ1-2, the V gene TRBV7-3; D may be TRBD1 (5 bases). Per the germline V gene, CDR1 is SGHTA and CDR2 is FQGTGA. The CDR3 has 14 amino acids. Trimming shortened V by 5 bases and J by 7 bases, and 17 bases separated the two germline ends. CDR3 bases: TGTGCCAGCAGCCCAGGATCAGGGAGGGGTGGCTACACCTTC. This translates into CASSPGSGRGGYTF.

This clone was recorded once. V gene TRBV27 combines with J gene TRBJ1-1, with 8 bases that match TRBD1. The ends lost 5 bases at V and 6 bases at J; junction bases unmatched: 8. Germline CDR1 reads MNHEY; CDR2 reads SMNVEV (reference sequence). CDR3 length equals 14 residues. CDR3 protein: CASSPQGASPEAFF. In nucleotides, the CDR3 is TGTGCCAGCAGTCCGCAGGGGGCCTCCCCTGAAGCTTTCTTT.

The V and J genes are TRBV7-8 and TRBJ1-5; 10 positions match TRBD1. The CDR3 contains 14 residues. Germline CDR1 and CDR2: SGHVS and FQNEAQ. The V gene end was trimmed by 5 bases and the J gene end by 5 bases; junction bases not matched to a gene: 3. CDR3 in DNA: TGTGCCAGCAGCCCGGGACAGGGGTATCAGCCCCAGCATTTT. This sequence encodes CASSPGQGYQPQHF.